This TCR beta chain was profiled in a study of T cell responses to AZD1222 COVID-19 vaccine. Whole-study findings and limits: Without day 14 samples, only post-peak T cell repertoires were studied. Only six or seven AZD1222 recipients were seropositive at baseline.

TCRdb's table, derived via immunoSEQ multiplex PCR, lists solely in-frame clones and lacks some. The sample lists around 120,000 clones; roughly 88% were seen once. About this clone: Antigen unknown.

Germline V lookup: CDR1 MGHRA, CDR2 YSYEKL. The CDR3 extends over 15 amino acids. J was trimmed by 11 bases and V by 4 bases; bases with no gene match: 16. The chain recombines TRBV4-1 with TRBJ1-1, with 7 bases fitting TRBD1. The TCR sequence derives from an adult in good health. The source material was peripheral blood, sampled on day 0 of MenACWY control vaccination. The DNA of the CDR3 is TGCGCCAGCAGCCCTTCACACCTTAGGGGGCGCGAGGCTTTCTTT. This translates into CASSPSHLRGREAFF.